The rows below give T cell receptor beta chains drawn from one sample of a study of T cells after yellow fever vaccination. Each CDR3 protein gets one entry after TCRdb re-called the 5' RACE reads with MiXCR. The profile shows about 14,000 distinct CDR3 sequences, under 7.5% of them singletons. This specimen was PBMCs, either bulk or a sorted T-cell subset (CD4+, CD8+, memory, or dextramer-sorted; not recorded which), taken on the day of the yellow fever booster vaccination. All receptors derive from a man aged 18 to 30 who received the YFV17D yellow fever vaccine. Both conserved end residues are part of each CDR3. The D gene is left open where the match is weak. Clone size, where shown, is once, few, many, or a class for clones that have expanded.

v_gene	j_gene	abundance	d_gene	CDR3nt	CDR3aa
TRBV12-3/TRBV12-4	TRBJ1-2	many	-	TGTGCCAGCAGTTTCTCCGACTATGGCTACACCTTC	CASSFSDYGYTF
TRBV2	TRBJ1-1	many	TRBD1	TGTGCCAGCAGTGGCAGACAGGGTAGCACTGAAGCTTTCTTT	CASSGRQGSTEAFF
TRBV7-2	TRBJ2-5	many	-	TGTGCCAGCAGCCGAGAGACGTACCAAGAGACCCAGTACTTC	CASSRETYQETQYF
TRBV24-1	TRBJ1-1	many	-	TGTGCCACCAACCCGGGACATAAAGGGAACACTGAAGCTTTCTTT	CATNPGHKGNTEAFF
TRBV7-9	TRBJ1-3	many	-	TGTGCCAGCAGCTTAGAACGTGGAAACACCATATATTTT	CASSLERGNTIYF
TRBV5-1	TRBJ1-6	medium-sized	-	TGCGCCAGCAGCGCTAATACGGATTCACCCCTCCACTTT	CASSANTDSPLHF
TRBV29-1	TRBJ2-3	many	-	TGCAGCGTTGGTGGGGCCGGCCCTACTAGGGCAGATACGCAGTATTTT	CSVGGAGPTRADTQYF
TRBV15	TRBJ2-7	many	TRBD1	TGTGCCACCAGCAGAGGGGGGACAGCGGACGAGCAGTACTTC	CATSRGGTADEQYF
TRBV15	TRBJ2-5	once	TRBD1	TGTGCCACCAGCAGGCGACAGGGGACGTTGGAAGAGACCCAGTACTTC	CATSRRQGTLEETQYF
TRBV7-9	TRBJ1-2	many	TRBD1	TGTGCCAGCAGCCCGCGGGACAGGGGGCGCAACTATGGCTACACCTTC	CASSPRDRGRNYGYTF
TRBV5-6	TRBJ1-4	many	TRBD1	TGTGCCAGCAGCCTACTACAGGGGGCAGCTAATGAAAAACTGTTTTTT	CASSLLQGAANEKLFF
TRBV4-2	TRBJ1-1	many	TRBD1	TGTGCCAGCAGCCTGGGCAGGGGGGACATGAACACTGAAGCTTTCTTT	CASSLGRGDMNTEAFF
TRBV20-1	TRBJ2-3	medium-sized	TRBD1	TGCAGTGCGACTCCGGGACAGGGAATTTCTAGCACAGATACGCAGTATTTT	CSATPGQGISSTDTQYF
TRBV5-1	TRBJ2-5	medium-sized	TRBD1	TGCGCCAGCAGCTCACAGGGGGGAGAGACCCAGTACTTC	CASSSQGGETQYF
TRBV5-1	TRBJ2-3	-	-	TGCGCCAGCAGGCAGGAGGAAGGAACAGATACGCAGTATTTT	CASRQEEGTDTQYF
TRBV5-1	TRBJ2-7	medium-sized	-	TGCGCCAGCAGCTTGGCCGGGGTAGAAGGCTACGAGCAGTACTTC	CASSLAGVEGYEQYF
TRBV7-2	TRBJ2-5	many	-	TGTGCCAGCAGCTTTACACCACCGTCAGGGGGAGGAGAGACCCAGTACTTC	CASSFTPPSGGGETQYF
TRBV20-1	TRBJ2-3	many	-	TGCAGTGCTCAGGACAGTACCACAGATACGCAGTATTTT	CSAQDSTTDTQYF
TRBV7-2	TRBJ2-3	many	TRBD2	TGTGCCAGCAGCTTAGTGGCTAGCGGGGGGGATGATACGCAGTATTTT	CASSLVASGGDDTQYF
TRBV7-2	TRBJ1-2	medium-sized	-	TGTGCCAGCAGCTTATTTGAGGGCGGAGGCTACACCTTC	CASSLFEGGGYTF
TRBV12-3/TRBV12-4	TRBJ1-1	medium-sized	TRBD1	TGTGCCAGCAGAAGGGGGCTGAGCACTGAAGCTTTCTTT	CASRRGLSTEAFF
TRBV6-5	TRBJ2-3	medium-sized	-	TGTGCCAGCAGTTACTCTCAGGGGACAGATACGCAGTATTTT	CASSYSQGTDTQYF
TRBV15	TRBJ1-2	many	-	TGTGCCACCAGCAGAGCGGCGAACGGGCTCGGTGGCTACACCTTC	CATSRAANGLGGYTF
TRBV5-6	TRBJ2-7	many	-	TGTGCCAGCAGCTTGGATCTTTGGCCGCGGGGAGGCTCCTACGAGCAGTACTTC	CASSLDLWPRGGSYEQYF
TRBV5-5	TRBJ2-3	many	TRBD2	TGTGCCAGCAGACTAGCGGGGCTGGTAACAGATACGCAGTATTTT	CASRLAGLVTDTQYF
TRBV19	TRBJ2-1	many	TRBD2	TGTGCCAGTAGTATAGTCTCTAGCGGCGAGCAGTTCTTC	CASSIVSSGEQFF
TRBV20-1	TRBJ2-2	many	-	TGCAGTGCTCGACGACAGGCTGTAACCGGGGAGCTGTTTTTT	CSARRQAVTGELFF
TRBV11-2	TRBJ2-3	many	-	TGTGCCAGCAGCTTAGGGGCGGGGACCCGTAGCACAGATACGCAGTATTTT	CASSLGAGTRSTDTQYF
TRBV18	TRBJ1-6	many	-	TGTGCCAGCTCCCCTCAACAGGGAGAGGATTCACCCCTCCACTTT	CASSPQQGEDSPLHF
TRBV14	TRBJ2-3	many	-	TGTGCCAGCAGCCCCGGGATTACGCAGTATTTT	CASSPGITQYF
TRBV28	TRBJ1-5	many	-	TGTGCCAGCAGTTTCTCTCAACACAATCAGCCCCAGCATTTT	CASSFSQHNQPQHF
TRBV7-9	TRBJ2-1	-	-	TGTGCCAGCAGCTTAGCTGCCGAGCAGTTCTTC	CASSLAAEQFF
TRBV5-1	TRBJ2-2	many	-	TGCGCCAGCAGCTTGGGATCGGGGCCGGCCGGGGAGCTGTTTTTT	CASSLGSGPAGELFF
TRBV6-1	TRBJ2-7	many	TRBD1	TGTGCCAGCAGTGAACAGGGGGCTCGGCTCGAGCAGTACTTC	CASSEQGARLEQYF
TRBV20-1	TRBJ2-5	many	TRBD2	TGCAGTGCTAGACCCCCGTTTAGCGGGGGGTCGGGAGAGACCCAGTACTTC	CSARPPFSGGSGETQYF
TRBV5-4	TRBJ2-2	many	-	TGTGCCAGCAGCCTTGCGAGAACCGGGGAGCTGTTTTTT	CASSLARTGELFF
TRBV6-1	TRBJ2-7	many	TRBD1	TGTGCCAGCAGTGTACGGGGACAGACCTACGAGCAGTACTTC	CASSVRGQTYEQYF
TRBV12-3/TRBV12-4	TRBJ1-6	many	TRBD1	TGTGCCAGCAGCAACGACAGGGATTATAATTCACCCCTCCACTTT	CASSNDRDYNSPLHF
TRBV19	TRBJ2-1	many	-	TGTGCCAGTAGTACCCCGGGGGCAGGATCCTACAATGAGCAGTTCTTC	CASSTPGAGSYNEQFF
TRBV5-1	TRBJ1-4	many	-	TGCGCCAGCAGCTTGGACCCCACGGGTGAAAAACTGTTTTTT	CASSLDPTGEKLFF
TRBV12-3/TRBV12-4	TRBJ1-1	many	-	TGTGCCAGCAGTTTTGTTGTGGGCACTGAAGCTTTCTTT	CASSFVVGTEAFF
TRBV2	TRBJ1-5	many	TRBD1	TGTGCCAGCAGTTCCGGGACAGGGGGCCGTCAGCCCCAGCATTTT	CASSSGTGGRQPQHF
TRBV7-9	TRBJ2-1	many	-	TGTGCCAGCCGCAGGGAGGAGGGCAATGAGCAGTTCTTC	CASRREEGNEQFF
TRBV15	TRBJ1-5	many	TRBD1	TGTGCCACCAGCAGAGGACAGGGGGAGATTAATCCTCCCAATCAGCCCCAGCATTTT	CATSRGQGEINPPNQPQHF